Listed below are T cell receptor beta chains from one sample, sequenced in a study of T cell changes during pregnancy in multiple sclerosis. Profiling relied on immunoSEQ multiplex PCR, and the TCRdb table lists in-frame clones only, not all of them. The sample includes tens of thousands of clones, 92% of them seen just once. The specimen was CD4+ T cells from peripheral blood mononuclear cells, collected before pregnancy. These receptor sequences come from a female donor with multiple sclerosis, enrolled in a pregnancy study. The CDR3 runs from the conserved cysteine through the conserved F or W. Each record gives: V gene, clone size, D gene, J gene, CDR3 DNA, CDR3 protein. A D gene is named only where the DNA matches it firmly. Size is stated for part of the rows, as once, few or many counts, or as a class when the clone is expanded.

v_call: TRBV20-1
clone_size: once
d_call: -
j_call: TRBJ2-1
cdr3_nt: TGCAGTGCTAGGTCCGGTGAGCAGTTCTTC
cdr3_aa: CSARSGEQFF

v_call: TRBV7-2
clone_size: -
d_call: -
j_call: TRBJ2-7
cdr3_nt: TGTGCCAGCAGCTTACTCCCAGGCCGGTCATCCGAGCAGTACTTC
cdr3_aa: CASSLLPGRSSEQYF

v_call: TRBV28
clone_size: -
d_call: -
j_call: TRBJ1-2
cdr3_nt: TGTGCCAGCAGTTTAGCGGCTGGCTACACCTTC
cdr3_aa: CASSLAAGYTF

v_call: TRBV6-5
clone_size: once
d_call: -
j_call: TRBJ2-1
cdr3_nt: TGTGCCAGCAGTTACTCGATACGGGAGTCCTACAATGAGCAGTTCTTC
cdr3_aa: CASSYSIRESYNEQFF

v_call: TRBV15
clone_size: once
d_call: TRBD2
j_call: TRBJ2-7
cdr3_nt: TGTGCCACCAGCAGAACCGGGACTAGCGGGGTCAGCTCCTACGAGCAGTACTTC
cdr3_aa: CATSRTGTSGVSSYEQYF

v_call: TRBV28
clone_size: -
d_call: TRBD1
j_call: TRBJ1-5
cdr3_nt: TGTGCCAGCAGTTACCGGGACAGGGCATATCAGCCCCAGCATTTT
cdr3_aa: CASSYRDRAYQPQHF

v_call: TRBV4-3
clone_size: -
d_call: TRBD1
j_call: TRBJ1-1
cdr3_nt: TGCGCCAGCAGCCGACAGGGGAACACTGAAGCTTTCTTT
cdr3_aa: CASSRQGNTEAFF

v_call: TRBV7-7
clone_size: -
d_call: TRBD1
j_call: TRBJ2-5
cdr3_nt: TGTGCTAGCAGCTTAGGGACAGGGGTACAAGAGACCCAGTACTTC
cdr3_aa: CASSLGTGVQETQYF

v_call: TRBV7-2
clone_size: -
d_call: TRBD2
j_call: TRBJ2-1
cdr3_nt: TGTGCCAGCAGCCATACGACTAGCGGGAGTGGTAGTTTCTTTATTGAGCAGTTCTTC
cdr3_aa: CASSHTTSGSGSFFIEQFF

v_call: TRBV10-3
clone_size: once
d_call: -
j_call: TRBJ1-5
cdr3_nt: TGTGCCATCGGGCAGGCCCCTCTTGGGAATCAGCCCCAGCATTTT
cdr3_aa: CAIGQAPLGNQPQHF

v_call: TRBV30
clone_size: once
d_call: -
j_call: TRBJ1-6
cdr3_nt: TGTGCCTGGAGTGGACAGGTTGTATCTGGTAGAAATTCACCCCTCCACTTT
cdr3_aa: CAWSGQVVSGRNSPLHF

v_call: TRBV28
clone_size: -
d_call: TRBD2
j_call: TRBJ2-1
cdr3_nt: TGTGCCAGCAGTGTCACCGGGACTAGGACGTTCTTC
cdr3_aa: CASSVTGTRTFF

v_call: TRBV9
clone_size: -
d_call: TRBD2
j_call: TRBJ2-1
cdr3_nt: TGTGCCAGCAAGGAGTGGGCTAGCGGGGGTGACAATGAGCAGTTCTTC
cdr3_aa: CASKEWASGGDNEQFF

v_call: TRBV9
clone_size: -
d_call: TRBD2
j_call: TRBJ2-7
cdr3_nt: TGTGCCAGCAGCGCCGGACTAGAGGGCTACGAGCAGTACTTC
cdr3_aa: CASSAGLEGYEQYF

v_call: TRBV27
clone_size: -
d_call: -
j_call: TRBJ2-2
cdr3_nt: TGTGCCAGCAGTTGGTCCCTTTTCGGTGCGAACACCGGGGAGCTGTTTTTT
cdr3_aa: CASSWSLFGANTGELFF

v_call: TRBV7-8
clone_size: -
d_call: -
j_call: TRBJ2-1
cdr3_nt: TGTGCCAGCAGCTTAGTAAATGAGCAGTTCTTC
cdr3_aa: CASSLVNEQFF

v_call: TRBV4-1
clone_size: -
d_call: -
j_call: TRBJ1-4
cdr3_nt: TGCGCCAGCAGTTTCCCAGCGGGGACTAATGAAAAACTGTTTTTT
cdr3_aa: CASSFPAGTNEKLFF

v_call: TRBV18
clone_size: once
d_call: -
j_call: TRBJ2-5
cdr3_nt: TGTGCCAGCTCACCACCAAGTCCTAAGACCCAGTACTTC
cdr3_aa: CASSPPSPKTQYF

v_call: TRBV7-8
clone_size: -
d_call: TRBD1
j_call: TRBJ1-3
cdr3_nt: TGTGCCAGCAGCTTAAGGGACAGGGGTATTGCTGGAAACACCATATATTTT
cdr3_aa: CASSLRDRGIAGNTIYF

v_call: TRBV30
clone_size: -
d_call: TRBD1
j_call: TRBJ2-7
cdr3_nt: TGTGCCTGGGGGACAGGGTGGGCGTACGAGCAGTACTTC
cdr3_aa: CAWGTGWAYEQYF

v_call: TRBV2
clone_size: -
d_call: TRBD1
j_call: TRBJ1-5
cdr3_nt: TGTGCCAGCAGGGGGACAGGGCGCAATCAGCCCCAGCATTTT
cdr3_aa: CASRGTGRNQPQHF

v_call: TRBV2
clone_size: -
d_call: TRBD1
j_call: TRBJ2-7
cdr3_nt: TGTGCCAGCAGCCGACAGGGGGCCTACGAGCAGTACTTC
cdr3_aa: CASSRQGAYEQYF

v_call: TRBV6-5
clone_size: -
d_call: -
j_call: TRBJ2-7
cdr3_nt: TGTGCCAGCAGACCCTCGGGAAGTACCTACGAGCAGTACTTC
cdr3_aa: CASRPSGSTYEQYF

v_call: TRBV4-2
clone_size: once
d_call: -
j_call: TRBJ2-2
cdr3_nt: TGTGCCAGCAGCCAACGGGATCAATCCGGGGAGCTGTTTTTT
cdr3_aa: CASSQRDQSGELFF

v_call: TRBV7-2
clone_size: -
d_call: TRBD2
j_call: TRBJ2-5
cdr3_nt: TGTGCCAGCAGCTTAGGCGGGGGGAGGGAGACCCAGTACTTC
cdr3_aa: CASSLGGGRETQYF

v_call: TRBV28
clone_size: -
d_call: -
j_call: TRBJ2-5
cdr3_nt: TGTGCCAGCAGCTTCCCGAGGGGGTTTTCAGAGACCCAGTACTTC
cdr3_aa: CASSFPRGFSETQYF

v_call: TRBV27
clone_size: -
d_call: -
j_call: TRBJ2-5
cdr3_nt: TGTGCCAGCAGTTGGGGCCGGGAAGAGACCCAGTACTTC
cdr3_aa: CASSWGREETQYF

v_call: TRBV18
clone_size: -
d_call: -
j_call: TRBJ2-7
cdr3_nt: TGTGCCAGCTCAGGTAGGGGGAGCAGGTTCGAGCAGTACTTC
cdr3_aa: CASSGRGSRFEQYF

v_call: TRBV5-1
clone_size: -
d_call: TRBD1
j_call: TRBJ2-2
cdr3_nt: TGCGCCAGCAGCTCTCATTTACCGGGACAGGGGGCTCCCGGGGAGCTGTTTTTT
cdr3_aa: CASSSHLPGQGAPGELFF

v_call: TRBV18
clone_size: once
d_call: TRBD2
j_call: TRBJ2-7
cdr3_nt: TGTGCCAGCTCACCACTTCTAGCGGGAGCCTACGAGCAGTACTTC
cdr3_aa: CASSPLLAGAYEQYF

v_call: TRBV5-1
clone_size: -
d_call: -
j_call: TRBJ2-7
cdr3_nt: TGCGCCAGCAGCCCCGGGACACGGAGTGGGCAGTACTTC
cdr3_aa: CASSPGTRSGQYF

v_call: TRBV19
clone_size: -
d_call: TRBD2
j_call: TRBJ2-1
cdr3_nt: TGTGCCAGTAGTTCAGGGGAACTAGCGGGAGGGACCAATGAGCAGTTCTTC
cdr3_aa: CASSSGELAGGTNEQFF

v_call: TRBV7-9
clone_size: -
d_call: -
j_call: TRBJ2-5
cdr3_nt: TGTGCCAGCAGCCCAGCAGGGGCCGAGGGGGAGACCCAGTACTTC
cdr3_aa: CASSPAGAEGETQYF

v_call: TRBV28
clone_size: -
d_call: -
j_call: TRBJ2-2
cdr3_nt: TGTGCCAGCAGGCTGGGGGGAGTAAGCACCGGGGAGCTGTTTTTT
cdr3_aa: CASRLGGVSTGELFF

v_call: TRBV28
clone_size: -
d_call: -
j_call: TRBJ1-1
cdr3_nt: TGTGCCAGCAGGCCTCGAGGAAGAACTGAAGCTTTCTTT
cdr3_aa: CASRPRGRTEAFF